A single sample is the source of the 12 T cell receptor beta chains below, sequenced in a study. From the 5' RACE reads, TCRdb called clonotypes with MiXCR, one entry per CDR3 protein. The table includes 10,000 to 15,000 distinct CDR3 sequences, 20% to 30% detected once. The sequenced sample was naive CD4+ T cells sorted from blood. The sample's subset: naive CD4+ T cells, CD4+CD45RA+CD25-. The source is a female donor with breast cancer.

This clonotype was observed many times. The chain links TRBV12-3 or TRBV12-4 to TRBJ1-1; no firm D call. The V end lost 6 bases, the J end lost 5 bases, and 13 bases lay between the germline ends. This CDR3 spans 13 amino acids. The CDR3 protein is CASRSGPRTEAFF. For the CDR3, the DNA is TGTGCCAGCAGGTCCGGGCCGAGGACTGAAGCTTTCTTT.

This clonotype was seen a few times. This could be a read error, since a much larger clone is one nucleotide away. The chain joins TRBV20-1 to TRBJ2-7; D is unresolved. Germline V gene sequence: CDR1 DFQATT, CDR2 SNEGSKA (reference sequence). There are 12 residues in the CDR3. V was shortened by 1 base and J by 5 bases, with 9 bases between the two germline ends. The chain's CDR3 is CSARGGPHEQYF. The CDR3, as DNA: TGCAGTGCTAGAGGCGGTCCCCACGAGCAGTACTTC.

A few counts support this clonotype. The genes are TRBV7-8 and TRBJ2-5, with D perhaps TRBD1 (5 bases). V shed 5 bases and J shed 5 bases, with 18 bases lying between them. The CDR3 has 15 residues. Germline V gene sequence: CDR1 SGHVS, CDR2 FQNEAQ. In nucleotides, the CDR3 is TGTGCCAGCAGCCCGCATGGGGCGTCCGCCGAGACCCAGTACTTC. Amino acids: CASSPHGASAETQYF.

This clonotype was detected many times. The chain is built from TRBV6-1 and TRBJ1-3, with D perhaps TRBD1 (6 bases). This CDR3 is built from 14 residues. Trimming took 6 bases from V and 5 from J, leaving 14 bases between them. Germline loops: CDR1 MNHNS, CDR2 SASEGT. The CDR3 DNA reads TGTGCCAGCAGAGGACAGATTCGGAGAAACACCATATATTTT. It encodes CASRGQIRRNTIYF.

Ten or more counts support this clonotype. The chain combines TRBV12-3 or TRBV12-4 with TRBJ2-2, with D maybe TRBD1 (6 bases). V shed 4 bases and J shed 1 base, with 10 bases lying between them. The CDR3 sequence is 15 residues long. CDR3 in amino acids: CASSWPRGNTGELFF. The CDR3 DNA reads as TGTGCCAGCAGTTGGCCCAGGGGGAACACCGGGGAGCTGTTTTTT.

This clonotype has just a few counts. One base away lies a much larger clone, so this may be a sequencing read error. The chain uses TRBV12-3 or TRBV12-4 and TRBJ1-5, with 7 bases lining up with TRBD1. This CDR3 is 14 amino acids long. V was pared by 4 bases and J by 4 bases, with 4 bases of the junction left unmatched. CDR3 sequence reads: CASSSDRRNQPQHF. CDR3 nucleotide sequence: TGTGCCAGCAGTTCGGACAGGAGGAATCAGCCCCAGCATTTT.

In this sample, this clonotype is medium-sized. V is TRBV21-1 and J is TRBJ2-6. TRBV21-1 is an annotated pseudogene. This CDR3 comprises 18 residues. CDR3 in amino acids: CASSIGRALSSGANVLTF. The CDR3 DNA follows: TGTGCCAGCAGCATTGGTAGAGCCTTGAGCTCTGGGGCCAACGTCCTGACTTTC.

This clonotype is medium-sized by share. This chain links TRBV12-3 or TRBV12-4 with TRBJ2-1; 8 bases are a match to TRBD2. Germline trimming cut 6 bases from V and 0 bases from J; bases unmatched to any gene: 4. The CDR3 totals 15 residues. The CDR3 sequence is CASSLAGSSYNEQFF. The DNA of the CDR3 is TGTGCCAGCAGCCTAGCGGGCAGCTCCTACAATGAGCAGTTCTTC.

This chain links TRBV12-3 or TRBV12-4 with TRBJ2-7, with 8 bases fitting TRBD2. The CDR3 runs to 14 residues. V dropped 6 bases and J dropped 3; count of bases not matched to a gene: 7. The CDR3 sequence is CASSRGGSFYEQYF. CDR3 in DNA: TGTGCCAGCAGCCGGGGGGGGTCCTTCTACGAGCAGTACTTC.

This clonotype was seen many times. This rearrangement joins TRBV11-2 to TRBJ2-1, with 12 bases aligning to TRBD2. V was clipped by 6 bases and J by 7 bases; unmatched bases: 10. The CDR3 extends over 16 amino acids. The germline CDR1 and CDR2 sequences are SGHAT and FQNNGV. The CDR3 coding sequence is TGTGCCAGCAGGGTCCGACTAGCGGGAGATCGAAATGAGCAGTTCTTC. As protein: CASRVRLAGDRNEQFF. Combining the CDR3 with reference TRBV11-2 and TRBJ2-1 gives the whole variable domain EAGVAQSPRYKIIEKRQSVAFWCNPISGHATLYWYQQILGQGPKLLIQFQNNGVVDDSQLPKDRFSAERLKGVDSTLKIQPAKLEDSAVYLCASRVRLAGDRNEQFFGPGTRLTVL.

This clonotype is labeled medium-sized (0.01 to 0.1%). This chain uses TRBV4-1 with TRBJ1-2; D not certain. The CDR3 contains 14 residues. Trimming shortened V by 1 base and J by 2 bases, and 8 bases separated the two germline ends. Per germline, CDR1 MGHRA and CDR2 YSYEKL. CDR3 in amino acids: CASSQVIGNYGYTF. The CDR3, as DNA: TGCGCCAGCAGCCAAGTAATAGGGAACTATGGCTACACCTTC.

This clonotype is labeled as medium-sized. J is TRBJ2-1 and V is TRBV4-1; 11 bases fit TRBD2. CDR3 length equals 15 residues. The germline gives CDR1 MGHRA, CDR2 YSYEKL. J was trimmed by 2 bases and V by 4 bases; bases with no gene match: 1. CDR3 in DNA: TGCGCCAGCAGCCTAGCGGGAGGGCCCTACAATGAGCAGTTCTTC. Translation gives CASSLAGGPYNEQFF.